One and the same sample provided the 27 T cell receptor beta chains below, sequenced in a study of blood T cell repertoires in COVID-19. TCRdb's copy holds only in-frame clones and misses some; the assay was immunoSEQ multiplex PCR. The sample carries about 190,000 clones, about nine tenths recorded once. Sequenced sample: peripheral blood. Receptors originate from a man aged 35-49 years with acute or convalescent COVID-19.

This chain joins TRBV5-5 and TRBJ1-3; TRBD1 is a possible D gene (6 bases). V gave up 7 bases and J gave up 0 bases, with 14 bases separating them. This CDR3 comprises 15 residues. CDR1 and CDR2 (germline): SGHKS, YYEKEE (reference sequence). In DNA, the CDR3 is TGTGCCAGCTTTCGGACAGCCGGCTCTGGAAACACCATATATTTT. Its protein is CASFRTAGSGNTIYF.

The gene calls are TRBV30 and TRBJ2-7, with a possible D match to TRBD1 (7 bases). The V end lost 4 bases, the J end lost 5 bases, and 18 bases lay between the germline ends. The CDR3 runs 14 residues. Germline CDR1 is GTSNPN and CDR2 is SVGIG (reference sequence). In DNA, the CDR3 is TGTGCCTGGATCCAAGACAGGGAGGCCCACGAGCAGTACTTC. It translates to CAWIQDREAHEQYF.

This chain joins TRBV7-2 and TRBJ2-2, with TRBD2 identical over 8 bases. Germline assignment: CDR1 SGHTA and CDR2 FQGNSA. The J segment lost 5 bases and the V segment lost 5 bases, leaving 10 bases of the junction unmatched. The CDR3 is 16 amino acids. This chain's CDR3 is CASSPSGGRLTGELFF. CDR3 nucleotides: TGTGCCAGCAGCCCGAGCGGGGGAAGACTAACCGGGGAGCTGTTTTTT.

The rearrangement uses TRBV6-5 and TRBJ2-2; D perhaps matches TRBD1 (5 bases). V was shortened by 7 bases and J by 6 bases, with 12 bases between the two germline ends. CDR1 and CDR2 (germline): MNHEY, SVGAGI. CDR3 length equals 13 residues. DNA for the CDR3: TGTGCCAGCAAGAACACAGGATCCGGGGAGCTGTTTTTT. This sequence encodes CASKNTGSGELFF.

The genes are TRBV28 and TRBJ2-1; 7 nucleotides align to TRBD1. The CDR3 totals 15 residues. The germline V gene has CDR1 MDHEN and CDR2 SYDVKM. V gave up 6 bases and J gave up 3 bases; unmatched junction bases: 8. CDR3 sequence: CASRGDSRNYNEQFF. CDR3 DNA: TGTGCCAGCAGGGGGGACAGCCGAAACTACAATGAGCAGTTCTTC.

J is TRBJ1-5 and V is TRBV15; a possible D gene is TRBD1 (5 bases). The CDR3 consists of 16 residues. Per germline, CDR1 LNHNV and CDR2 YYDKDF (reference sequence). The V gene lost 0 bases and the J gene lost 3 bases, with 12 bases spanning the gap. This CDR3 reads CATSRDGRGPNQPQHF. The CDR3, as DNA: TGTGCCACCAGCAGAGATGGGCGGGGACCCAATCAGCCCCAGCATTTT.

The rearrangement joins TRBV7-9 to TRBJ1-2; TRBD1 is a possible D gene (6 bases). The germline V gene encodes CDR1 SEHNR and CDR2 FQNEAQ (reference sequence). CDR3 length equals 14 residues. V was trimmed by 5 bases and J by 1 base, leaving 11 bases between them. The CDR3 loop reads CASSQGQNNYGYTF. The CDR3 bases are TGTGCCAGCAGCCAAGGACAGAATAACTATGGCTACACCTTC.

The rearrangement links TRBV2 to TRBJ2-3; 8 bases are shared with TRBD2. J lost 3 bases, V lost 3 bases, and 2 bases had no gene match. Germline V gene lookup returns CDR1 SNHLY and CDR2 FYNNEI. The CDR3 has 14 amino acids. The DNA for the CDR3 is TGTGCCAGCAGTGAGGGCGGGGGGACAGATACGCAGTATTTT. This encodes CASSEGGGTDTQYF.

This sequence joins TRBV5-1 and TRBJ2-2, with TRBD1 as a possible D gene (6 bases). CDR1 and CDR2 from the germline V gene are SGHRS and YFSETQ. This CDR3 spans 14 amino acids. V dropped 4 bases and J dropped 3 bases, with 10 bases sitting between them. The CDR3 sequence is CASSPDSYTGELFF. Here the CDR3 DNA reads TGCGCCAGCAGCCCGGACAGTTACACCGGGGAGCTGTTTTTT. Supplemented by reference TRBV5-1 and TRBJ2-2, the full variable domain reads KAGVTQTPRYLIKTRGQQVTLSCSPISGHRSVSWYQQTPGQGLQFLFEYFSETQRNKGNFPGRFSGRQFSNSRSEMNVSTLELGDSALYLCASSPDSYTGELFFGEGSRLTVL.

CDR3 bases: TGTGCTAGTGGTTTGGTAGACAGAGGCGGTGAAAAACTGTTTTTT. It codes for CASGLVDRGGEKLFF. V gene TRBV12-5 combines with J gene TRBJ1-4, with D possibly being TRBD1 (5 bases). Germline V lookup: CDR1 LGHNT, CDR2 FRNRAP. The V and J ends lost 0 bases and 7 bases respectively, with 12 bases between them. This CDR3 region has 15 residues.

The genes are TRBV6-5 and TRBJ2-7; unclear D gene. Deletions cut 2 bases from V and 2 bases from J, with 7 bases between. This CDR3 has 13 amino acids. CDR1 is MNHEY and CDR2 is SVGAGI in the germline V gene. DNA for the CDR3: TGTGCCAGCAGTTACCGGAGCGCCTACGAGCAGTACTTC. As protein: CASSYRSAYEQYF.

This sequence joins TRBV7-2 and TRBJ1-2; tentatively, D is TRBD1 (5 bases). The CDR3 runs 14 residues. Germline V gives CDR1 SGHTA, CDR2 FQGNSA. Trimming pared 1 base from V and 6 bases from J, leaving 12 bases between. The CDR3 DNA is TGTGCCAGCAGCTTAGGGGCAGGGCCGAATGGCTACACCTTC. This encodes CASSLGAGPNGYTF.

J is TRBJ2-1 and V is TRBV19, with D maybe TRBD2 (5 bases). Germline lookup yields CDR1 LNHDA and CDR2 SQIVND (reference sequence). The CDR3 loop spans 14 amino acids. The germline V and J ends were trimmed by 4 bases and 7 bases, with 14 bases remaining between them. In DNA, the CDR3 is TGTGCCAGTAGTACCGGGCCCACGGGGAATGAGCAGTTCTTC. Amino acid sequence: CASSTGPTGNEQFF.

The J gene is TRBJ2-4, the V gene TRBV7-2; no clear D gene. Germline V gene sequence: CDR1 SGHTA, CDR2 FQGNSA. This CDR3 comprises 13 residues. V lost 2 bases, J lost 2 bases, and 4 bases lay in between. The CDR3 DNA follows: TGTGCCAGCAGCTTACCCTCCAAAAACATTCAGTACTTC. It specifies CASSLPSKNIQYF.

This sequence joins TRBV6-5 and TRBJ2-7; no clear D gene. The germline V and J ends were trimmed by 6 bases and 3 bases, with 18 bases remaining between them. This CDR3 contains 15 residues. Per germline, CDR1 MNHEY and CDR2 SVGAGI. Here the CDR3 DNA reads TGTGCCAGCAGACTGGGCCCAGTCAAAAGCTACGAGCAGTACTTC. Its translation is CASRLGPVKSYEQYF.

The V gene is TRBV29-1, the J gene TRBJ2-5; D is uncertain. V was clipped by 4 bases and J by 2 bases, with 8 bases between them. The CDR3 consists of 12 residues. Germline V lookup: CDR1 SQVTM, CDR2 ANQGSEA. CDR3 DNA sequence: TGCAGCGTTGCCAGGTCACAAGAGACCCAGTACTTC. This encodes CSVARSQETQYF.

In the case of this clone: A junction end diverges from the germline sequence, so it may reflect a read error. The rearrangement joins TRBV28 to TRBJ2-7, with TRBD1 identical over 8 bases. Germline V gives CDR1 MDHEN, CDR2 SYDVKM. This CDR3 comprises 12 residues. CDR3 region: CASSFSQDRVHF. CDR3 DNA: TGTGCCAGCAGTTTCTCACAGGACAGGGTACACTTC.

V is TRBV7-8 and J is TRBJ2-3, with 7 bases fitting TRBD1. The CDR3 runs 15 residues. CDR1 is SGHVS, CDR2 FQNEAQ, per germline. The V segment lost 3 bases and the J segment 3 bases; nucleotides outside the gene matches: 6. In DNA form, the CDR3 reads TGTGCCAGCAGCTTGGCCGGGACAGTGACAGATACGCAGTATTTT. Its protein is CASSLAGTVTDTQYF.

Comment on this clone: The sample contains more than one DNA sequence encoding this CDR3. V and J are TRBV18 and TRBJ2-3; D call uncertain. CDR3 length: 15 amino acids. The V and J ends lost 6 bases and 5 bases respectively, with 18 bases between them. CDR1 is KGHSH, CDR2 LQKENI, per germline. The CDR3 DNA follows: TGTGCCAGCTCTCCGCCCGGCGTCCGGAGAGATACGCAGTATTTT. Residues: CASSPPGVRRDTQYF.

The J gene is TRBJ1-2, the V gene TRBV21-1; the listed D gene, TRBD1, was not tested against the DNA. TRBV21-1 is labeled a pseudogene. There are 16 residues in the CDR3. DNA of the CDR3: TGTGCCAGCAGCGGCTTACAGGGGGCTGTCAACTATGGCTACACCTTC. Its translation is CASSGLQGAVNYGYTF.

The chain employs TRBV6-4 and TRBJ2-2; no firm D call. The CDR3 totals 14 residues. CDR1 MRHNA and CDR2 SNTAGT come from the germline V gene. Trimming took off 1 base at V and 0 bases at J, with 3 bases between the two ends. This CDR3 is CASSDFSNTGELFF. The CDR3 region has the DNA TGTGCCAGCAGTGACTTCTCGAACACCGGGGAGCTGTTTTTT.

This rearrangement joins TRBV5-1 to TRBJ2-5; D might be TRBD1 (6 bases). The CDR3 spans 14 residues. Per the germline V gene, CDR1 is SGHRS and CDR2 is YFSETQ. With 4 bases removed from V and 4 bases from J, the gap between germline ends came to 14 bases. The chain's CDR3 is CASSPRQAVETQYF. CDR3 sequence (DNA): TGCGCCAGCAGCCCGCGACAGGCAGTAGAGACCCAGTACTTC.

The J gene is TRBJ2-3, the V gene TRBV7-6, with D hard to call. The ends were cut back, 2 bases at V and 6 bases at J, with 12 bases in the middle. The CDR3 has 14 amino acids. Germline values: CDR1 SGHVS, CDR2 FNYEAQ. CDR3 residues: CASSLRPGGDTQYF. The CDR3 DNA reads TGTGCCAGCAGCTTAAGGCCGGGTGGGGATACGCAGTATTTT.

The V and J genes are TRBV27 and TRBJ2-7, with TRBD2 identical over 7 bases. Unmatched junction bases numbered 5, after V lost 3 bases and J lost 0 bases. CDR3 length: 15 amino acids. CDR1 is MNHEY and CDR2 is SMNVEV in the germline V gene (reference sequence). The CDR3 DNA reads TGTGCCAGCAGTTTGGGCCGGGGGGTCTCCTACGAGCAGTACTTC. Translating gives CASSLGRGVSYEQYF.

A remark on this clone: This sample also contains other DNA sequences that code for the same CDR3. The chain couples TRBV2 to TRBJ2-3; D is perhaps TRBD2 (6 bases). The CDR3 consists of 14 residues. Germline-derived CDR1 and CDR2 are SNHLY and FYNNEI. Between the trimmed V and J ends, which lost 3 bases and 3 bases, there was a span of 10 bases. The CDR3 sequence: CASSDPGGTDTQYF. The CDR3 coding sequence is TGTGCCAGCAGTGACCCCGGGGGTACAGATACGCAGTATTTT.

The chain combines TRBV5-4 with TRBJ2-1, with 7 bases lining up with TRBD1. Germline CDR1 SGHNT, CDR2 YYREEE (reference sequence). The CDR3 totals 13 residues. V lost 4 bases, J lost 9 bases, and 7 bases stayed unmatched. Here the CDR3 DNA reads TGTGCCAGCAGCGCGGACAGGTACCGTGAGCAGTTCTTC. Translated: CASSADRYREQFF.

The chain joins TRBV5-1 to TRBJ2-7, with a weak D call TRBD1 (6 bases). V was pared by 4 bases and J by 1 base, with 15 bases between. The CDR3 runs 15 residues. Per germline, CDR1 SGHRS and CDR2 YFSETQ. The CDR3 nucleotides are TGCGCCAGCAGCGTAACAGGGCTCAAATCCTACGAGCAGTACTTC. It encodes CASSVTGLKSYEQYF.